The entry below gives a single T cell receptor (beta chain) sequence along with its context. This entry comes from a study of regulatory T cells in long-lasting Graves disease. Construction of the TCR beta libraries employed iRepertoire HTBI primers in conjunction with Arm-PCR of CDR3 regions. TCRdb re-derived calls from the multiplex PCR reads in MiXCR, one entry per CDR3 protein. The table shows approximately 690,000 distinct CDR3 sequences, with around 30% occurring only once. Time point meaning: persistent/refractory GD, antithyroid drugs over 5 years with positive TRAb. Researchers made the TCR library from RNA that was extracted from PBMCs. The CDR3 extends over 14 amino acids. Trimming took 0 bases from V and 7 from J, leaving 12 bases between them. Per germline, CDR1 LGHDT and CDR2 YNNKEL (reference sequence).

The TCR sequence derives from a female donor with Graves disease. Here the sequenced sample was peripheral blood mononuclear cells (PBMCs), taken when the disease was refractory, from a patient treated with antithyroid drugs. The V gene is TRBV3-1, the J gene TRBJ1-2, with D unresolved. As DNA, the CDR3 is TGTGCCAGCAGCCAAGATTTGCAGGTGCGTGGCTACACCTTC. This translates into CASSQDLQVRGYTF.